Listed below are T cell receptor beta chains from one sample, sequenced in a study of spatial heterogeneity in lung cancer. One entry per CDR3 protein results from TCRdb running MiXCR on the 5' RACE reads. The sample lists roughly 110,000 distinct CDR3 sequences; 10% to 13% were seen once. Sequenced material: PBMCs, taken at follow-up. These receptors all come from a female donor with early-stage non-small cell lung cancer. The CDR3 runs from the conserved cysteine through the conserved F or W. The order of the fields is D gene, clone size, CDR3 length, J gene, V gene, CDR3 protein, CDR3 DNA. The D gene is left open where the match is weak. Only part of the rows carry a size: once, few, many, or a class if the clone is expanded.

>-|-|17|TRBJ1-5|TRBV19
CASSGRTGYFSNQPQHF
TGTGCCAGTAGCGGGCGAACGGGATACTTTAGCAATCAGCCCCAGCATTTT
>-|-|13|TRBJ1-2|TRBV6-6
CASSYDSPYGYTF
TGTGCCAGCAGTTACGACAGCCCCTATGGCTACACCTTC
>-|few|15|TRBJ2-3|TRBV28
CASSLGRISTDTQYF
TGTGCCAGCAGCCTGGGGCGGATAAGCACAGATACGCAGTATTTT
>-|-|14|TRBJ2-2|TRBV29-1
CSVAGPRNTGELFF
TGCAGCGTTGCAGGACCGCGGAACACCGGGGAGCTGTTTTTT
>TRBD2|many|16|TRBJ2-1|TRBV4-2
CASSQELAGGFDEQFF
TGTGCCAGCAGCCAGGAGCTAGCGGGAGGTTTCGATGAGCAGTTCTTC
>TRBD2|-|12|TRBJ2-7|TRBV20-1
CSVAGGTYEQYF
TGCAGTGTGGCGGGAGGTACCTACGAGCAGTACTTC
>-|few|13|TRBJ1-2|TRBV27
CASSFNSNYGYTF
TGTGCCAGCAGTTTCAACAGTAACTATGGCTACACCTTC
>TRBD2|few|15|TRBJ2-3|TRBV15
CATSRDYSGPDTQYF
TGTGCCACCAGCAGAGATTATAGCGGGCCAGATACGCAGTATTTT
>-|many|14|TRBJ2-2|TRBV20-1
CSARPPQNTGELFF
TGCAGTGCTAGACCACCACAAAACACCGGGGAGCTGTTTTTT
>TRBD1|-|15|TRBJ2-7|TRBV11-2
CASSFRDRGSYEQYF
TGTGCCAGCAGCTTCCGGGACAGGGGCTCCTACGAGCAGTACTTC